Following are 32 T cell receptor beta chains from one sample sequenced in a study of blood T cell repertoires in COVID-19. TCRdb's copy holds only in-frame clones and misses some; the assay was immunoSEQ multiplex PCR. The data contain some 290,000 clones, less than 85% of them singletons. The sequenced sample was peripheral blood. Source of these receptors: a man between 60 and 75 years old who had recovered from COVID-19.

The J gene is TRBJ2-7, the V gene TRBV5-5; D remains unclear. Germline loops: CDR1 SGHKS, CDR2 YYEKEE (reference sequence). CDR3 length equals 12 residues. V was cut by 0 bases and J by 4 bases, with 5 bases left in between. The CDR3 DNA is TGTGCCAGCAGCTTGGTCGGGTACGAGCAGTACTTC. Its protein is CASSLVGYEQYF.

The J gene is TRBJ2-1, the V gene TRBV18, with 9 bases that match TRBD2. The germline V gene has CDR1 KGHSH and CDR2 LQKENI. The CDR3 contains 17 residues. Germline trimming cut 1 base from V and 2 bases from J; bases unmatched to any gene: 6. DNA for the CDR3: TGTGCCAGCTCACCACGAGTCGCTAGCGGGGCCTACAATGAGCAGTTCTTC. As protein: CASSPRVASGAYNEQFF. The full variable domain, with the rest looked up from reference TRBV18 and TRBJ2-1, is NAGVMQNPRHLVRRRGQEARLRCSPMKGHSHVYWYRQLPEEGLKFMVYLQKENIIDESGMPKERFSAEFPKEGPSILRIQQVVRGDSAAYFCASSPRVASGAYNEQFFGPGTRLTVL.

This rearrangement joins TRBV5-8 to TRBJ1-1; 8 bases fit TRBD1. CDR1 SGHTS and CDR2 YDEGEE come from the germline V gene. The CDR3 extends over 15 amino acids. The V gene end was trimmed by 2 bases and the J gene end by 1 base; junction bases not matched to a gene: 4. The CDR3 reads CASSFAGGANTEAFF. CDR3 nucleotide sequence: TGTGCCAGCAGCTTCGCAGGGGGCGCGAACACTGAAGCTTTCTTT.

The chain carries TRBV7-2 and TRBJ2-7, with 10 bases aligning to TRBD2. Germline CDR1 and CDR2: SGHTA and FQGNSA. The V and J ends lost 5 bases and 3 bases, in that order; junction bases with no gene match: 7. The length of the CDR3 is 15 residues. CDR3 sequence reads: CASSLTSGDDYEQYF. CDR3 nucleotide sequence: TGTGCCAGCAGCCTTACTAGCGGGGACGACTACGAGCAGTACTTC.

The chain has TRBV7-9 and TRBJ1-5, with a weak D call TRBD1 (5 bases). Germline CDR1 and CDR2: SEHNR and FQNEAQ (reference sequence). The V and J ends lost 1 base and 3 bases respectively, with 13 bases between them. This CDR3 is built from 16 residues. The CDR3 nucleotides read TGTGCCAGCAGCTTAGGGGTAGGGGCTCCCAATCAGCCCCAGCATTTT. Translated: CASSLGVGAPNQPQHF.

The chain is built from TRBV24-1 and TRBJ1-6, with a weak D call TRBD1 (6 bases). The germline V gene has CDR1 KGHDR and CDR2 SFDVKD. This CDR3 has 14 residues. Trimming cost V 4 bases and J 9 bases, with 12 bases left between them. For the CDR3, the DNA is TGTGCCACCAGTGAGGCGGGGGCGCGTTCACCCCTCCACTTT. Its protein product is CATSEAGARSPLHF.

The sample holds a few counts of this clone. The J gene is TRBJ1-2, the V gene TRBV19, with 9 bases lining up with TRBD1. There are 16 residues in the CDR3. The V and J ends lost 8 bases and 4 bases, in that order; junction bases with no gene match: 14. Germline V gene data show CDR1 as LNHDA and CDR2 as SQIVND (reference sequence). The CDR3 is CASRLAPGQGSYGYTF. CDR3 nucleotide sequence: TGTGCCAGTCGCCTCGCGCCGGGACAGGGTTCCTATGGCTACACCTTC.

The chain carries TRBV10-2 and TRBJ2-7, with D possibly matching TRBD1 (5 bases). The CDR3 runs 14 residues. The V gene's germline CDR1 is WSHSY and CDR2 SAAADI. V lost 5 bases to trimming and J lost 7 bases, with 18 bases between them. CDR3 region: CASSPVQGVGEQYF. The CDR3 DNA sequence: TGCGCCAGCAGTCCGGTGCAGGGTGTGGGAGAGCAGTACTTC.

The genes are TRBV7-2 and TRBJ2-1; 7 bases fit TRBD1. The CDR3 loop spans 15 amino acids. The germline CDR1 and CDR2 sequences are SGHTA and FQGNSA. With 4 bases clipped from V and 0 bases from J, the junction kept 3 bases outside the gene matches. The CDR3 nucleotides read TGTGCCAGCAGCTCGACAGGGACCTCCTACAATGAGCAGTTCTTC. As protein: CASSSTGTSYNEQFF.

The genes are TRBV5-1 and TRBJ2-5; D not certain. The germline CDR1 and CDR2 sequences are SGHRS and YFSETQ. The CDR3 runs 13 residues. Trimming cost V 5 bases and J 0 bases, with 8 bases left between them. This CDR3 is CASRSRDQETQYF. The CDR3 coding sequence is TGCGCCAGCAGGTCCCGGGACCAAGAGACCCAGTACTTC.

V usage is TRBV9 and J usage is TRBJ2-7; D may be TRBD1 (6 bases). V lost 4 bases to trimming and J lost 2 bases, with 13 bases between them. The CDR3 contains 14 residues. Germline V gene data show CDR1 as SGDLS and CDR2 as YYNGEE. DNA of the CDR3: TGTGCCAGCAGCCCAAGGGACACCGCCTACGAGCAGTACTTC. It is translated as CASSPRDTAYEQYF.

This sequence joins TRBV7-3 and TRBJ2-7, with 11 bases lining up with TRBD1. With V trimmed by 5 bases and J by 4 bases, 13 bases remained unmatched. The CDR3 is 17 amino acids. Germline CDR1 SGHTA, CDR2 FQGTGA. CDR3 bases: TGTGCCAGCAGCCCCGCCCCCCCCGGGACAGGGGGGTACGAGCAGTACTTC. The encoded protein is CASSPAPPGTGGYEQYF.

V is TRBV5-1 and J is TRBJ2-7; D may be TRBD2 (6 bases). The V and J ends lost 4 bases and 2 bases respectively, with 16 bases between them. Germline assignment: CDR1 SGHRS and CDR2 YFSETQ. CDR3 length: 15 residues. As DNA, the CDR3 is TGCGCCAGCAGCCCAGGAGGGAGCCTAGCCTACGAGCAGTACTTC. Its translation is CASSPGGSLAYEQYF.

The rearrangement links TRBV19 to TRBJ1-2, with D maybe TRBD1 (5 bases). The ends were cut back, 5 bases at V and 4 bases at J, with 14 bases in the middle. The V gene's germline CDR1 is LNHDA and CDR2 SQIVND (reference sequence). The CDR3 spans 14 residues. CDR3 sequence: CASSPGGATYGYTF. CDR3 nucleotides: TGTGCCAGTAGTCCCGGAGGGGCCACCTATGGCTACACCTTC.

The chain has TRBV30 and TRBJ1-2; D perhaps matches TRBD1 (5 bases). CDR3 length: 12 residues. With 2 bases removed from V and 5 bases from J, the gap between germline ends came to 9 bases. From germline, CDR1 is GTSNPN and CDR2 SVGIG (reference sequence). CDR3 region: CAWSSRVYGYTF. The DNA for the CDR3 is TGTGCCTGGAGTAGCAGGGTGTATGGCTACACCTTC. The full variable domain, completed using reference TRBV30 and TRBJ1-2, is SQTIHQWPATLVQPVGSPLSLECTVEGTSNPNLYWYRQAAGRGLQLLFYSVGIGQISSEVPQNLSASRPQDRQFILSSKKLLLSDSGFYLCAWSSRVYGYTFGSGTRLTVV.

V and J are TRBV12-3 or TRBV12-4 and TRBJ2-7; D ambiguous. The CDR3 is 11 amino acids. Trimming pared 5 bases from V and 5 bases from J, leaving 7 bases between. Here the CDR3 reads CASSELNEQYF. The CDR3 nucleotides are TGTGCCAGCAGTGAGTTGAACGAGCAGTACTTC.

This rearrangement joins TRBV5-1 to TRBJ2-1, with D perhaps TRBD2 (5 bases). V gave up 4 bases and J gave up 3 bases, with 14 bases separating them. Germline CDR1 SGHRS, CDR2 YFSETQ. The CDR3 has 15 amino acids. CDR3 region: CASSANTGIYNEQFF. In DNA form, the CDR3 reads TGCGCCAGCAGCGCAAACACCGGGATCTACAATGAGCAGTTCTTC.

This clone has only one observation. The CDR3 sequence is CASSPGQNSYNEQFF. CDR3 DNA sequence: TGTGCCAGCTCACCGGGACAAAACTCCTACAATGAGCAGTTCTTC. The chain is built from TRBV18 and TRBJ2-1; weak D call: TRBD1 (6 bases). The V end was cut by 3 bases, the J end by 0 bases, with 9 bases between. Germline V gives CDR1 KGHSH, CDR2 LQKENI. This CDR3 has 15 residues.

This chain joins TRBV23-1 and TRBJ2-7, with 12 bases lining up with TRBD1. TRBV23-1 falls under the ORF class, with uncertain function. V lost 2 bases, J lost 1 base, and 3 bases stayed unmatched. The CDR3 covers 16 residues. This CDR3 reads CASSQGGQGASYEQYF. Written as DNA, the CDR3 is TGCGCCAGCAGTCAAGGGGGACAGGGGGCTTCCTACGAGCAGTACTTC.

This chain links TRBV4-1 with TRBJ1-5; TRBD1 matches 7 bases. From germline, CDR1 is MGHRA and CDR2 YSYEKL. The CDR3 contains 15 residues. Unmatched junction bases numbered 6, after V lost 3 bases and J lost 4 bases. CDR3 bases: TGCGCCAGCAGCCACAGACAGGGTGGGAATCAGCCCCAGCATTTT. Translating it yields CASSHRQGGNQPQHF.

The chain couples TRBV4-2 to TRBJ2-1, with 16 bases fitting TRBD2. CDR3 length equals 17 residues. V lost 0 bases and J lost 10; bases outside the gene matches: 6. Looked up from germline, CDR1 is LGHNA and CDR2 is YNFKEQ. In nucleotides, the CDR3 is TGTGCCAGCAGCCAAGACGGGACTAGCGGGAGGGCCGAGGAGCAGTTCTTC. Translated: CASSQDGTSGRAEEQFF.

The V gene is TRBV3-1 (or the pseudogene TRBV3-2), the J gene TRBJ1-2; TRBD1 might be the D (6 bases). The CDR3 loop spans 15 amino acids. Per the germline V gene, CDR1 is LGHDT and CDR2 is YNNKEL (reference sequence). The V gene lost 4 bases and the J gene lost 8 bases, with 20 bases spanning the gap. Here the CDR3 reads CASSPTRQAAPGYTF. Here the CDR3 DNA reads TGTGCCAGCAGCCCGACCCGACAGGCCGCCCCCGGCTACACCTTC.

This clone was found a few times. CDR3 sequence reads: CASSLLGTTPNTGELFF. CDR3 sequence (DNA): TGTGCCAGCAGCTTACTGGGGACTACCCCGAACACCGGGGAGCTGTTTTTT. The V call is TRBV7-3, the J call TRBJ2-2; 7 positions match TRBD2. Germline values: CDR1 SGHTA, CDR2 FQGTGA. The CDR3 consists of 17 residues. The junction had 6 bases not matched to a gene; V was cut back by 2 bases and J by 0 bases.

The chain carries TRBV12-5 and TRBJ2-1, with TRBD2 identical over 7 bases. Germline trimming cut 9 bases from V and 0 bases from J; bases unmatched to any gene: 5. Germline CDR1 LGHNT, CDR2 FRNRAP. The length of the CDR3 is 14 residues. CDR3 protein: CASMGGVSYNEQFF. The CDR3 coding sequence is TGTGCTAGCATGGGAGGGGTCTCCTACAATGAGCAGTTCTTC.

The chain employs TRBV14 and TRBJ2-1, with TRBD1 as a possible D gene (5 bases). The V end lost 0 bases, the J end lost 9 bases, and 9 bases lay between the germline ends. There are 13 residues in the CDR3. Looked up from germline, CDR1 is SGHDN and CDR2 is FVKESK. DNA for the CDR3: TGTGCCAGCAGCCAAGAACTTCAGGGTGAGCAGTTCTTC. Residues: CASSQELQGEQFF.

The rearrangement joins TRBV7-2 to TRBJ1-3; D gene uncertain. The CDR3 is 16 residues long. Germline V lookup: CDR1 SGHTA, CDR2 FQGNSA. V was shortened by 5 bases and J by 1 base, with 15 bases between the two germline ends. The chain's CDR3 is CASSVQTVPSGNTIYF. The DNA of the CDR3 is TGTGCCAGCAGCGTCCAAACAGTTCCTTCTGGAAACACCATATATTTT.

Details on this clone: This clone may be a read error of a much larger clone one base away. J is TRBJ2-7 and V is TRBV11-3; tentatively, D is TRBD2 (6 bases). CDR3 length: 14 residues. V lost 3 bases and J lost 0, with 9 bases in between. The V gene's germline CDR1 is SGHNT and CDR2 YENEEA. The CDR3 region is CASSFDGSSYEQYF. The CDR3 DNA is TGTGCCAGCAGCTTCGACGGGAGCTCCTACGAGCAGTACTTC.

This rearrangement joins TRBV4-1 to TRBJ1-5, with no clear D. Between the trimmed V and J ends, which lost 0 bases and 2 bases, there was a span of 11 bases. CDR3 length equals 16 residues. Germline values: CDR1 MGHRA, CDR2 YSYEKL. The CDR3 DNA is TGCGCCAGCAGCCAAGATCCGGGGTTTGGCAATCAGCCCCAGCATTTT. It is translated as CASSQDPGFGNQPQHF.

This chain connects TRBV6-5 to TRBJ1-2; unclear D gene. The V end lost 6 bases, the J end lost 4 bases, and 9 bases lay between the germline ends. The germline V gene has CDR1 MNHEY and CDR2 SVGAGI. The CDR3 has 12 amino acids. CDR3: CASSYPGYGYTF. The CDR3 region has the DNA TGTGCCAGCAGCTACCCCGGCTATGGCTACACCTTC.

The CDR3 sequence: CASSNNRGRDEKLFF. The CDR3 DNA sequence: TGTGCCAGCAGCAACAATAGGGGGCGCGATGAAAAACTGTTTTTT. The genes are TRBV5-4 and TRBJ1-4; 7 bases align to TRBD1. After removal of 4 bases from V and 6 bases from J, the junction contained 9 bases not matched to a gene. Germline V gives CDR1 SGHNT, CDR2 YYREEE (reference sequence). The CDR3 has 15 amino acids.

V usage is TRBV7-8 and J usage is TRBJ1-2; TRBD1 is a possible D gene (5 bases). The CDR3 loop spans 15 amino acids. The V end was cut by 1 base, the J end by 8 bases, with 17 bases between. Per the germline V gene, CDR1 is SGHVS and CDR2 is FQNEAQ. The DNA for the CDR3 is TGTGCCAGCAGCTTAGACCTAACAGGTTCTTTAGGCTACACCTTC. This codes for CASSLDLTGSLGYTF.

The chain links TRBV5-6 to TRBJ1-2, with TRBD1 matching 10 bases. The V gene end was trimmed by 4 bases and the J gene end by 7 bases; junction bases not matched to a gene: 7. Germline CDR1 SGHDT, CDR2 YYEEEE. There are 14 residues in the CDR3. CDR3 amino acids: CASSKRGQGGGYTF. Written as DNA, the CDR3 is TGTGCCAGCAGCAAAAGAGGACAGGGGGGTGGCTACACCTTC.